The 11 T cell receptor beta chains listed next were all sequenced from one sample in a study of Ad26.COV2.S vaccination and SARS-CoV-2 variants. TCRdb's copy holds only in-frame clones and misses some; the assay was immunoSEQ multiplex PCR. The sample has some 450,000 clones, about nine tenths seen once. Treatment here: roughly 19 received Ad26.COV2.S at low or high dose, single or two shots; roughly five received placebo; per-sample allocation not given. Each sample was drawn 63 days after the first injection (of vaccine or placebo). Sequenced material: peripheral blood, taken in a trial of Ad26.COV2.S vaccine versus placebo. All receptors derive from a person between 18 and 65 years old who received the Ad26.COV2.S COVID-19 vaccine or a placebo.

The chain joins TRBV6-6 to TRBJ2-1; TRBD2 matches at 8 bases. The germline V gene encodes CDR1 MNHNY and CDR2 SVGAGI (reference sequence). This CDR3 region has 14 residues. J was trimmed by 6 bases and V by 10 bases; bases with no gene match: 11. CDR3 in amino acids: CATTLPGRVNEQFF. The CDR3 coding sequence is TGTGCCACCACACTACCCGGGAGGGTCAATGAGCAGTTCTTC.

CDR3 nucleotides: TGTGCCAGCAGCTTTGGGGGACTTAGCACAGATACGCAGTATTTT. Its protein is CASSFGGLSTDTQYF. V and J are TRBV5-4 and TRBJ2-3; possibly TRBD2 for D (6 bases). The V gene's germline CDR1 is SGHNT and CDR2 YYREEE (reference sequence). Trimming took off 2 bases at V and 0 bases at J, with 10 bases between the two ends. There are 15 residues in the CDR3.

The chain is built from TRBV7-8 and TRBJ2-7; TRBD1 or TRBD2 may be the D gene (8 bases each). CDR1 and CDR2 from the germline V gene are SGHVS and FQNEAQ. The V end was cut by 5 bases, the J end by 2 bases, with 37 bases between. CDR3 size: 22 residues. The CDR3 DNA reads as TGTGCCAGCAGCCCCCAGACAGGGGCGGCTAGCGGGCCCAACCCCCCCACCTACGAGCAGTACTTC. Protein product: CASSPQTGAASGPNPPTYEQYF.

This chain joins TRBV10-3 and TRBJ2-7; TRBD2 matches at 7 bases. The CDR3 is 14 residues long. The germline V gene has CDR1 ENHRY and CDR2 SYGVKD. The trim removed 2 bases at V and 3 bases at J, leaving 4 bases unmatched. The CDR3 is CAISEERGFYEQYF. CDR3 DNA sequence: TGTGCCATCAGTGAGGAGCGGGGTTTCTACGAGCAGTACTTC.

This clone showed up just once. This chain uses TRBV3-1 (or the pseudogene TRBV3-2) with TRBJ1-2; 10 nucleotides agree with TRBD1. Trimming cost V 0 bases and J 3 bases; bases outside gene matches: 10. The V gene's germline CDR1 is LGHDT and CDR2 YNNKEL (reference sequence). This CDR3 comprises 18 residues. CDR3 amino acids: CASSQDDRGPEGDYGYTF. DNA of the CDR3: TGTGCCAGCAGCCAAGATGACAGGGGGCCTGAGGGTGACTATGGCTACACCTTC.

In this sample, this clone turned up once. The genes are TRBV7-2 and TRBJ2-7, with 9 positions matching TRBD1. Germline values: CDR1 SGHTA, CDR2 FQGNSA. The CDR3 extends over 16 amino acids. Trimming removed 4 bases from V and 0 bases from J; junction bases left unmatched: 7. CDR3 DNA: TGTGCCAGCAGCTATCCGGGACAGGGAAGCTCCTACGAGCAGTACTTC. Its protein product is CASSYPGQGSSYEQYF. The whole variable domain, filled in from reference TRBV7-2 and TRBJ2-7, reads GAGVSQSPSNKVTEKGKDVELRCDPISGHTALYWYRQSLGQGLEFLIYFQGNSAPDKSGLPSDRFSAERTGGSVSTLTIQRTQQEDSAVYLCASSYPGQGSSYEQYFGPGTRLTVT.

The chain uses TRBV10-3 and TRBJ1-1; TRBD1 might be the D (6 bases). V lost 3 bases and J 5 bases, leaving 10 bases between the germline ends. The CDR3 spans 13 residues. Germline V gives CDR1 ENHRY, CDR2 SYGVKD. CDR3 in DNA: TGTGCCATCAGTGACGGGAGGGGGACTGAAGCTTTCTTT. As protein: CAISDGRGTEAFF.

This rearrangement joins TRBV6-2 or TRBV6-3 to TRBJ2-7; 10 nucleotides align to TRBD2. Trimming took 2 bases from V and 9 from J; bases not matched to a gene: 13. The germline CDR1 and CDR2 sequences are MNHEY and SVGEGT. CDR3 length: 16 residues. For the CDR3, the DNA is TGTGCCAGCAGTTACCCTAGCGGGAGAGCTTCGATGGGGCAGTACTTC. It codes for CASSYPSGRASMGQYF.

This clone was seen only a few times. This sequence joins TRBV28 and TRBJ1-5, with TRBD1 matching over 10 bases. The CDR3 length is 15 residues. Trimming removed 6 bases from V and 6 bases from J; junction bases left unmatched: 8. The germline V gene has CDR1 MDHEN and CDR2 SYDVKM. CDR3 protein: CASRSAGQGFQPQHF. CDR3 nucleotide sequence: TGTGCCAGCAGGTCCGCGGGACAGGGGTTTCAGCCCCAGCATTTT.

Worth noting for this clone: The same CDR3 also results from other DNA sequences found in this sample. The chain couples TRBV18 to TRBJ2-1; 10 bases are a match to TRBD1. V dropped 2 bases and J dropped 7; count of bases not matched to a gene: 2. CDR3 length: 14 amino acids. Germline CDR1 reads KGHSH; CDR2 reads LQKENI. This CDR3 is CASSPRTGGNEQFF. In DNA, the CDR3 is TGTGCCAGCTCACCAAGGACAGGGGGGAATGAGCAGTTCTTC.

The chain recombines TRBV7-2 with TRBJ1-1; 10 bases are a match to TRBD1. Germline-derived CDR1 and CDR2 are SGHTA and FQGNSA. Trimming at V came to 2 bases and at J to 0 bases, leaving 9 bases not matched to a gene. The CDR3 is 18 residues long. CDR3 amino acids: CASSLRGGTGALNTEAFF. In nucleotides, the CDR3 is TGTGCCAGCAGCTTAAGAGGCGGGACAGGGGCCCTGAACACTGAAGCTTTCTTT.